This T cell receptor (beta chain) was sequenced during a study of vaccination effects on CD4 cells after COVID-19. When roughly eleven days of culture had elapsed, CD4+ T cells were isolated. Either the mRNA-1273 or the BNT162b2 vaccine was given to participants as two doses. The CDR3 length is 13 residues. Trimming shortened V by 4 bases and J by 9 bases, and 15 bases separated the two germline ends. Per germline, CDR1 MGHDK and CDR2 SYGVNS. Study results and limitations: Clonal contraction was marked in infection- and vaccine-induced clones late after vaccination. Common cold coronavirus cross-reactivity was shown by only 1 of 255 vaccine-induced clones in healthy vaccinees.

This clone was seen only a few times. As yet, its antigen is unknown. Produced via immunoSEQ multiplex PCR; TCRdb's table is partial and in-frame only. Of about 40,000 clones listed, around 66% were seen once; the top ten hold less than 9.5%. This sequence joins TRBV25-1 and TRBJ1-1; possibly TRBD1 for D (6 bases). This TCR came from a human donor who received a COVID-19 vaccine. Specimen: CD4+ T cells from PBMCs cultured without peptide, collected after COVID-19 vaccination. CDR3 sequence (DNA): TGTGCCAGCAGTGTGGCCGGACAGAATAAAGCTTTCTTT. It translates to CASSVAGQNKAFF. The full variable domain, completed using reference TRBV25-1 and TRBJ1-1, is EADIYQTPRYLVIGTGKKITLECSQTMGHDKMYWYQQDPGMELHLIHYSYGVNSTEKGDLSSESTVSRIRTEHFPLTLESARPSHTSQYLCASSVAGQNKAFFGQGTRLTVV.